This TCR beta chain was identified during a study of beta chain features in type 1 diabetes. Background on the study: Cell yields, gender and age were similar in healthy donors and patients.

Investigators reverse transcribed all isolated RNA, so they sequenced expressed TCRB transcripts. Naive, central memory and regulatory T cell samples came to a mean of roughly 4 million reads. Sequencing was performed with immunoSEQ multiplex PCR; in TCRdb, only in-frame clones are kept and a portion is missing. The profile shows over 350,000 clones, approximately 15% of them singletons. CDR1 is MNHEY and CDR2 is SVGAGI in the germline V gene. The CDR3 runs to 13 residues. With 6 bases removed from V and 1 base from J, the gap between germline ends came to 8 bases. General study results and limits: Patients with type 1 diabetes carried fewer insertions and had more deletions at their VDJ junctions.

This clone has a single count. Its cognate antigen is unknown. This specimen includes other DNA sequences encoding the same CDR3. Sorted populations were all over 98% pure. This TCR was sampled from a woman under 30 in good health. Sequencing was done on a sample of naive CD4+ T cells from blood. V usage is TRBV6-5 and J usage is TRBJ2-3; TRBD1 might be the D (5 bases). The DNA for the CDR3 is TGTGCCAGCAGAGGGGCGGGCACAGATACGCAGTATTTT. Protein product: CASRGAGTDTQYF.